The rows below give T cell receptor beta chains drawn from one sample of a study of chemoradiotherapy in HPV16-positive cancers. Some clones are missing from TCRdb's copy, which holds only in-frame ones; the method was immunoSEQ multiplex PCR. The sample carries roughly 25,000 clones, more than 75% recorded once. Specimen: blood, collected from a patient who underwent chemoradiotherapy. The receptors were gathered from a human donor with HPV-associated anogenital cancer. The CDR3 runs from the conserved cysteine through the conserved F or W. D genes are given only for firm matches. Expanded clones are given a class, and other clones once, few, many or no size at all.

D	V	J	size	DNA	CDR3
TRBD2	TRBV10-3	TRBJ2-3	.	TGTGCCATCAGTGTTGCTAGCGGGAGGGCCGGGGGAGCAGATACGCAGTATTTT	CAISVASGRAGGADTQYF
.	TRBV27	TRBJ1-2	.	TGTGCCAGCAGTCCGCTAGGTTCCGGGCCGTCCTATGGCTACACCTTC	CASSPLGSGPSYGYTF
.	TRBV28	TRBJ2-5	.	TGTGCCAGCAGCCCCAGGGGTCTTAATCAAGAGACCCAGTACTTC	CASSPRGLNQETQYF
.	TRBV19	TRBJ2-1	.	TGTGCCAGTATCCCCGGGACCGCTCAAGGGGAGCAGTTCTTC	CASIPGTAQGEQFF
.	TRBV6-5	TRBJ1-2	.	TGTGCCAGCAGTTACAGGGATGGCTACACCTTC	CASSYRDGYTF
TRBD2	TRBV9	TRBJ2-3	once	TGTGCCAGCAGCGCCCTCGCGGGGGGGACAGATACGCAGTATTTT	CASSALAGGTDTQYF
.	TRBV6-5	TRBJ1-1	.	TGTGCCAGCAGTTACGGGGGGCGTGACACTGAAGCTTTCTTT	CASSYGGRDTEAFF
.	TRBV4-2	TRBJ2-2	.	TGTGCCAGCAGCCTCTTTGGGGGCAGCTCCGGGGAGCTGTTTTTT	CASSLFGGSSGELFF
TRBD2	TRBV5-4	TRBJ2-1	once	TGTGCCACCCTAGCGGGTCGTACGGATGAGCAGTTCTTC	CATLAGRTDEQFF
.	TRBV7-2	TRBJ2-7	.	TGTGCCAGCAGCTTAGAGGCGGTCTCCTACGAGCAGTACTTC	CASSLEAVSYEQYF
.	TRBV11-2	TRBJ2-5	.	TGTGCCAGCAGCTTAGCCGGTTTTAGCCTACAAGAGACCCAGTACTTC	CASSLAGFSLQETQYF
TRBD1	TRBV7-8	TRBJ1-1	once	TGTGCCAGCAGCCCTAAGACAGGGGAAGCTTTCTTT	CASSPKTGEAFF
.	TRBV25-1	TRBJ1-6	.	TGTGCCAGCAGTGGTCAGACAAATTCACCCCTCCACTTT	CASSGQTNSPLHF
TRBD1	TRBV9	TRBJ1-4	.	TGTGCCAGCAGCGGGGGTGGGACAGGGAGTGAAAAACTGTTTTTT	CASSGGGTGSEKLFF
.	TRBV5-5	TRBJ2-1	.	TGTGCCAGCAGCTTCCAAAGGACGTCTTCCAATGAGCAGTTCTTC	CASSFQRTSSNEQFF